Listed below are T cell receptor beta chains from one sample, sequenced in a study of shared clonotypes between healthy human individuals. The protocol was immunoSEQ multiplex PCR, while the TCRdb copy is restricted to in-frame clones and leaves out a portion. The repertoire holds about 180,000 clones, with roughly 91% as singletons. Input material: naive CD4+ T cells sorted from blood. The receptors originated from a woman in her 30s in good health. CDR3s include the opening cysteine and the closing phenylalanine or tryptophan. The order of the fields is clone size, J gene, D gene, V gene, CDR3 length, CDR3 protein, CDR3 DNA. A D gene is named only where the DNA matches it firmly. The size field is filled for only some rows; it gives once, few, many or a size class.

clone_size: .; j_call: TRBJ1-6; d_call: .; v_call: TRBV10-3; cdr3_length: 12; cdr3_aa: CAISESDSPLHF; cdr3_nt: TGTGCCATCAGTGAGTCCGATTCACCCCTCCACTTT
clone_size: .; j_call: TRBJ1-5; d_call: TRBD1; v_call: TRBV6-5; cdr3_length: 16; cdr3_aa: CASSSLKTGSNQPQHF; cdr3_nt: TGTGCCAGCAGTTCCTTAAAGACAGGGAGCAATCAGCCCCAGCATTTT
clone_size: once; j_call: TRBJ2-7; d_call: .; v_call: TRBV11-2; cdr3_length: 13; cdr3_aa: CASSSRLVGEQYF; cdr3_nt: TGTGCCAGCAGCTCCCGGCTAGTTGGCGAGCAGTACTTC
clone_size: .; j_call: TRBJ2-1; d_call: TRBD2; v_call: TRBV6-6; cdr3_length: 14; cdr3_aa: CASSSQREGNEQFF; cdr3_nt: TGTGCCAGCAGTTCCCAGCGGGAGGGCAATGAGCAGTTCTTC
clone_size: .; j_call: TRBJ1-5; d_call: TRBD1; v_call: TRBV19; cdr3_length: 16; cdr3_aa: CASSDVGRGLAQPQHF; cdr3_nt: TGTGCCAGTAGCGATGTGGGCAGGGGGCTCGCTCAGCCCCAGCATTTT
clone_size: .; j_call: TRBJ2-7; d_call: .; v_call: TRBV28; cdr3_length: 12; cdr3_aa: CASSLSIGEQYF; cdr3_nt: TGTGCCAGCAGTTTATCCATAGGAGAGCAGTACTTC
clone_size: .; j_call: TRBJ2-7; d_call: .; v_call: TRBV4-1; cdr3_length: 13; cdr3_aa: CASSHEQLIIIGF; cdr3_nt: TGCGCCAGCAGCCATGAACAACTAATAATAATAGGCTTC
clone_size: .; j_call: TRBJ2-1; d_call: .; v_call: TRBV28; cdr3_length: 16; cdr3_aa: CASSFNGRESGNEQFF; cdr3_nt: TGTGCCAGCAGTTTTAACGGGCGGGAATCAGGTAATGAGCAGTTCTTC
clone_size: .; j_call: TRBJ1-2; d_call: .; v_call: TRBV28; cdr3_length: 12; cdr3_aa: CASSLDTDGYTF; cdr3_nt: TGTGCCAGCAGTTTGGACACGGATGGCTACACCTTC
clone_size: .; j_call: TRBJ1-1; d_call: TRBD1; v_call: TRBV5-4; cdr3_length: 16; cdr3_aa: CASSLDLRGGNTEAFF; cdr3_nt: TGTGCCAGCAGCTTGGATCTCAGGGGGGGTAACACTGAAGCTTTCTTT
clone_size: .; j_call: TRBJ2-7; d_call: .; v_call: TRBV28; cdr3_length: 14; cdr3_aa: CASSPWFRKYEQYF; cdr3_nt: TGTGCCAGCAGCCCATGGTTCAGAAAATACGAGCAGTACTTC
clone_size: .; j_call: TRBJ2-2; d_call: TRBD2; v_call: TRBV9; cdr3_length: 17; cdr3_aa: CASSVAGTSVYTGELFF; cdr3_nt: TGTGCCAGCAGCGTAGCAGGGACTAGCGTATATACCGGGGAGCTGTTTTTT
clone_size: .; j_call: TRBJ2-7; d_call: TRBD1; v_call: TRBV18; cdr3_length: 16; cdr3_aa: CASSTRQGIQTYEQYF; cdr3_nt: TGTGCCAGCTCAACGCGACAGGGAATACAGACCTACGAGCAGTACTTC
clone_size: .; j_call: TRBJ1-2; d_call: TRBD1; v_call: TRBV28; cdr3_length: 16; cdr3_aa: CASGPGQGGANYGYTF; cdr3_nt: TGTGCCAGCGGTCCGGGACAGGGGGGGGCTAACTATGGCTACACCTTC
clone_size: .; j_call: TRBJ1-5; d_call: .; v_call: TRBV4-1; cdr3_length: 15; cdr3_aa: CASSQPRDRVRPQHF; cdr3_nt: TGCGCCAGCAGCCAGCCCCGGGACCGAGTCAGGCCCCAGCATTTT
clone_size: .; j_call: TRBJ2-1; d_call: .; v_call: TRBV27; cdr3_length: 15; cdr3_aa: CASRDRDLSYNEQFF; cdr3_nt: TGTGCCAGCAGGGACCGGGACTTATCCTACAATGAGCAGTTCTTC
clone_size: .; j_call: TRBJ1-5; d_call: .; v_call: TRBV5-8; cdr3_length: 19; cdr3_aa: CASSSDVPGLRSSNQPQHF; cdr3_nt: TGTGCCAGCAGCTCGGACGTGCCGGGACTCCGAAGCAGCAATCAGCCCCAGCATTTT
clone_size: .; j_call: TRBJ1-1; d_call: TRBD1; v_call: TRBV7-9; cdr3_length: 13; cdr3_aa: CATGTTGGVEAFF; cdr3_nt: TGTGCCACGGGTACGACAGGGGGTGTTGAAGCTTTCTTT
clone_size: .; j_call: TRBJ1-1; d_call: .; v_call: TRBV11-3; cdr3_length: 14; cdr3_aa: CASSLGGQNTEAFF; cdr3_nt: TGTGCCAGCAGCTTGGGTGGACAGAACACTGAAGCTTTCTTT
clone_size: .; j_call: TRBJ2-7; d_call: .; v_call: TRBV28; cdr3_length: 12; cdr3_aa: CASSLGHYEQYF; cdr3_nt: TGTGCCAGCAGTTTGGGTCACTACGAGCAGTACTTC
clone_size: .; j_call: TRBJ1-5; d_call: .; v_call: TRBV18; cdr3_length: 13; cdr3_aa: CASSLSSNQPQHF; cdr3_nt: TGTGCCAGCTCCCTAAGTAGCAATCAGCCCCAGCATTTT
clone_size: .; j_call: TRBJ1-1; d_call: .; v_call: TRBV19; cdr3_length: 14; cdr3_aa: CASSIGHLNTEAFF; cdr3_nt: TGTGCCAGTAGTATTGGACACCTGAACACTGAAGCTTTCTTT
clone_size: .; j_call: TRBJ2-5; d_call: TRBD2; v_call: TRBV25-1; cdr3_length: 14; cdr3_aa: CASSVAAGQETQYF; cdr3_nt: TGTGCCAGCAGTGTGGCAGCGGGGCAAGAGACCCAGTACTTC
clone_size: .; j_call: TRBJ2-7; d_call: TRBD1; v_call: TRBV5-4; cdr3_length: 17; cdr3_aa: CASSPGAGTGGAVEQYF; cdr3_nt: TGTGCCAGCAGCCCCGGCGCCGGGACAGGGGGCGCGGTCGAGCAGTACTTC
clone_size: .; j_call: TRBJ2-3; d_call: TRBD2; v_call: TRBV5-4; cdr3_length: 14; cdr3_aa: CASSLPAGGDTQYF; cdr3_nt: TGTGCCAGCAGCTTGCCAGCGGGAGGCGATACGCAGTATTTT
clone_size: .; j_call: TRBJ1-5; d_call: .; v_call: TRBV6-6; cdr3_length: 15; cdr3_aa: CASSSGRVSNQPQHF; cdr3_nt: TGTGCCAGCAGTTCCGGCAGGGTTAGCAATCAGCCCCAGCATTTT
clone_size: once; j_call: TRBJ2-7; d_call: .; v_call: TRBV6-6; cdr3_length: 16; cdr3_aa: CASSFRSRGELYEQYF; cdr3_nt: TGTGCCAGCAGCTTCCGTAGTAGGGGGGAGCTCTACGAGCAGTACTTC
clone_size: few; j_call: TRBJ2-7; d_call: .; v_call: TRBV2; cdr3_length: 13; cdr3_aa: CASSDKDNYEQYF; cdr3_nt: TGTGCCAGCAGTGATAAGGACAACTACGAGCAGTACTTC
clone_size: .; j_call: TRBJ2-7; d_call: .; v_call: TRBV4-2; cdr3_length: 15; cdr3_aa: CASSQDRSNPHEQYF; cdr3_nt: TGTGCCAGCAGCCAAGATCGCTCTAATCCTCACGAGCAGTACTTC
clone_size: .; j_call: TRBJ2-7; d_call: .; v_call: TRBV5-4; cdr3_length: 15; cdr3_aa: CASSLFVQGGYEQYF; cdr3_nt: TGTGCCAGCAGCTTGTTTGTTCAGGGGGGATACGAGCAGTACTTC
clone_size: .; j_call: TRBJ1-1; d_call: TRBD1; v_call: TRBV28; cdr3_length: 14; cdr3_aa: CASSLGQGNTEAFF; cdr3_nt: TGTGCCAGCAGTCTCGGACAGGGAAACACTGAAGCTTTCTTT
clone_size: .; j_call: TRBJ2-5; d_call: .; v_call: TRBV19; cdr3_length: 14; cdr3_aa: CASSSLLALGEQYF; cdr3_nt: TGTGCCAGTAGTAGCCTCCTAGCGCTTGGGGAGCAGTACTTC
clone_size: .; j_call: TRBJ2-7; d_call: TRBD1; v_call: TRBV5-1; cdr3_length: 15; cdr3_aa: CASSSRTGQIYEQYF; cdr3_nt: TGCGCCAGCAGCTCCAGGACAGGACAGATCTACGAGCAGTACTTC
clone_size: .; j_call: TRBJ1-4; d_call: .; v_call: TRBV5-6; cdr3_length: 13; cdr3_aa: CASSSTGNENLFF; cdr3_nt: TGTGCCAGCAGCTCGACGGGTAATGAAAATCTGTTTTTT
clone_size: .; j_call: TRBJ1-1; d_call: .; v_call: TRBV5-1; cdr3_length: 15; cdr3_aa: CASSLEAGAHTEAFF; cdr3_nt: TGCGCCAGCAGCTTGGAGGCAGGGGCCCACACTGAAGCTTTCTTT
clone_size: .; j_call: TRBJ2-6; d_call: .; v_call: TRBV11-2; cdr3_length: 15; cdr3_aa: CASSPALSGANVLTF; cdr3_nt: TGTGCCAGCAGCCCAGCCCTATCTGGGGCCAACGTCCTGACTTTC
clone_size: once; j_call: TRBJ2-7; d_call: TRBD1; v_call: TRBV27; cdr3_length: 15; cdr3_aa: CASSSRDRPPYEQYF; cdr3_nt: TGTGCCAGCAGTAGCCGGGACAGGCCACCCTACGAGCAGTACTTC
clone_size: .; j_call: TRBJ1-2; d_call: TRBD1; v_call: TRBV9; cdr3_length: 14; cdr3_aa: CASSVASGGHGYTF; cdr3_nt: TGTGCCAGCAGCGTAGCGTCAGGGGGTCACGGCTACACCTTC
clone_size: .; j_call: TRBJ2-3; d_call: TRBD2; v_call: TRBV12-5; cdr3_length: 18; cdr3_aa: CASAPVRLAGGGTDTQYF; cdr3_nt: TGTGCTAGTGCCCCGGTGAGACTAGCGGGAGGAGGCACAGATACGCAGTATTTT
clone_size: .; j_call: TRBJ2-1; d_call: .; v_call: TRBV7-9; cdr3_length: 15; cdr3_aa: CASSHGQYSYNEQFF; cdr3_nt: TGTGCCAGCAGCCACGGACAGTACTCCTACAATGAGCAGTTCTTC